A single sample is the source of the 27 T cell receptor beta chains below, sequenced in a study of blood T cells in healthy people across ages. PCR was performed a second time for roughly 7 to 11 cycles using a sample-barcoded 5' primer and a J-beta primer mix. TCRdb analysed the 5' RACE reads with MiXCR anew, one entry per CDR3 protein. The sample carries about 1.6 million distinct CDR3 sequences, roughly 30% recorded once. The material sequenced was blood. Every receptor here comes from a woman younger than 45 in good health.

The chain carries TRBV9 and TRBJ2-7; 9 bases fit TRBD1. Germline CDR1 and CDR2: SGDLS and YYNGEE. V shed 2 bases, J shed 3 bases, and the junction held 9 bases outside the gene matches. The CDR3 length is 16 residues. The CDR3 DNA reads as TGTGCCAGCAGCGTGGACATCGGGACAGGGTACTACGAGCAGTACTTC. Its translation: CASSVDIGTGYYEQYF.

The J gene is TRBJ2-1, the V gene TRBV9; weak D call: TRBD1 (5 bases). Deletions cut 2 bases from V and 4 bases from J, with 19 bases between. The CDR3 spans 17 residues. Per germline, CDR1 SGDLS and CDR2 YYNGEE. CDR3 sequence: CASSVSGSPLPYNEQFF. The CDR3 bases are TGTGCCAGCAGCGTTTCAGGGTCCCCTCTCCCTTACAATGAGCAGTTCTTC. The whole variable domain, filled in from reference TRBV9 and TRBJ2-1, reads DSGVTQTPKHLITATGQRVTLRCSPRSGDLSVYWYQQSLDQGLQFLIQYYNGEERAKGNILERFSAQQFPDLHSELNLSSLELGDSALYFCASSVSGSPLPYNEQFFGPGTRLTVL.

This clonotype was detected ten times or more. CDR3 protein: CSARGSYGYTF. The CDR3 coding sequence is TGCAGCGCCAGGGGTTCTTATGGCTACACCTTC. This chain links TRBV20-1 with TRBJ1-2, with a possible D match to TRBD1 (6 bases). CDR1 and CDR2 from the germline V gene are DFQATT and SNEGSKA (reference sequence). The CDR3 covers 11 residues.

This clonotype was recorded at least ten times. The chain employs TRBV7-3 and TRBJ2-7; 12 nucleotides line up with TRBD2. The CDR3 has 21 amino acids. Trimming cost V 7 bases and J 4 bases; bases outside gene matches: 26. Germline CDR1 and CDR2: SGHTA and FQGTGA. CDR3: CASNKNLAGTSGPIDPYEQYF. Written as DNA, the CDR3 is TGTGCCAGCAACAAAAACCTCGCGGGGACTAGCGGGCCCATAGATCCTTACGAGCAGTACTTC.

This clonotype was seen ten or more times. The CDR3 protein is CASSEGLAATQYF. The DNA of the CDR3 is TGCGCCAGCAGTGAAGGGCTAGCGGCTACGCAGTATTTT. The chain links TRBV10-1 to TRBJ2-3; 7 bases are a match to TRBD2. V lost 3 bases, J lost 8 bases, and 5 bases stayed unmatched. The CDR3 has 13 residues. CDR1 is WNHNN, CDR2 SYGVQD, per germline (reference sequence).

Here the CDR3 reads CASRDRGGSGELFF. In DNA form, the CDR3 reads TGTGCCAGTAGAGACAGGGGGGGATCCGGGGAGCTGTTTTTT. The V and J genes are TRBV19 and TRBJ2-2; 9 bases fit TRBD1. The length of the CDR3 is 14 residues. The germline CDR1 and CDR2 sequences are LNHDA and SQIVND (reference sequence). V shed 6 bases and J 6 bases; nucleotides not matched to a gene: 5.

CDR3: CSVRGDEKLFF. The CDR3 nucleotides are TGCAGCGTTAGAGGGGACGAAAAACTGTTTTTT. The gene calls are TRBV20-1 and TRBJ1-4; D may be TRBD1 (5 bases). This CDR3 is built from 11 residues. Germline V gene data show CDR1 as DFQATT and CDR2 as SNEGSKA (reference sequence).

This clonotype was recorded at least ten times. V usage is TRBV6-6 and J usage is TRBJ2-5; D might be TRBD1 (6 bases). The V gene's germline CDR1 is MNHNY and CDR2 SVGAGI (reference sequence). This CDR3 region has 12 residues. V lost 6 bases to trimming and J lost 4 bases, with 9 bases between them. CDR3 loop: CASRGDIETQYF. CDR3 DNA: TGTGCCAGCAGGGGGGACATAGAGACCCAGTACTTC.

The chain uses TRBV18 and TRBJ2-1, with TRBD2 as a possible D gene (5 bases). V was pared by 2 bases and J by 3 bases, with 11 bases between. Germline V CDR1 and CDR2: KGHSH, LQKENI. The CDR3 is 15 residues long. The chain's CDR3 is CASSPMAGIYNEQFF. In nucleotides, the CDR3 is TGTGCCAGCTCACCAATGGCGGGCATCTACAATGAGCAGTTCTTC.

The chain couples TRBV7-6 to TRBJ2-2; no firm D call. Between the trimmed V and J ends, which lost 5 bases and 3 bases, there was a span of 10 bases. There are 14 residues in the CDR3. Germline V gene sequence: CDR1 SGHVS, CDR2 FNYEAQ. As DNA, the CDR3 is TGTGCCAGCAGCCCGCCTCAGGACACCGGGGAGCTGTTTTTT. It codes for CASSPPQDTGELFF.

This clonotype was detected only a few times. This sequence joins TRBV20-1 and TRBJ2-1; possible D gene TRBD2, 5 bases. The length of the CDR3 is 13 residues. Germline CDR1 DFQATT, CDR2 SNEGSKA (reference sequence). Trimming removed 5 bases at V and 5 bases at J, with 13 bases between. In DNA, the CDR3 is TGCAGTGCTCAGTCGGGGTATGACAATGAGCAGTTCTTC. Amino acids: CSAQSGYDNEQFF.

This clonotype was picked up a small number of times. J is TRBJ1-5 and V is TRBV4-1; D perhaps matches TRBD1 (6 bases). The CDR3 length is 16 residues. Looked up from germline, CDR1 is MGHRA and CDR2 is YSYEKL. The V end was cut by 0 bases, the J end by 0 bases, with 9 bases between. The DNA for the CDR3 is TGCGCCAGCAGCCAAGAGGGAGGGGGTAGCAATCAGCCCCAGCATTTT. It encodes CASSQEGGGSNQPQHF.

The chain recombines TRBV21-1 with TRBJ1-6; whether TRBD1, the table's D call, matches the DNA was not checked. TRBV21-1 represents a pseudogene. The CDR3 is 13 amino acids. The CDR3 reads CASLTGRNSPLHF. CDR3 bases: TGTGCCAGCCTGACAGGGCGAAATTCACCCCTCCACTTT.

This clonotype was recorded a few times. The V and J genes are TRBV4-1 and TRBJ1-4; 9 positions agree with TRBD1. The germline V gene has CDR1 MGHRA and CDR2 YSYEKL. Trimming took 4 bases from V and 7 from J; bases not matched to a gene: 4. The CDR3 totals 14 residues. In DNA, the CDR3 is TGCGCCAGCAGCCTTGACAGGGGGTTTGAAAAACTGTTTTTT. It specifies CASSLDRGFEKLFF.

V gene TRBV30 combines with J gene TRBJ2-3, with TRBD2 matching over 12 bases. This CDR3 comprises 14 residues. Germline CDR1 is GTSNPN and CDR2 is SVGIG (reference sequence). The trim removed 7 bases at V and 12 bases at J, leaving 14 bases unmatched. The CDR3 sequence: CAYKLAGGPVGQYF. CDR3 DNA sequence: TGTGCCTACAAACTAGCGGGAGGTCCTGTTGGTCAGTATTTT.

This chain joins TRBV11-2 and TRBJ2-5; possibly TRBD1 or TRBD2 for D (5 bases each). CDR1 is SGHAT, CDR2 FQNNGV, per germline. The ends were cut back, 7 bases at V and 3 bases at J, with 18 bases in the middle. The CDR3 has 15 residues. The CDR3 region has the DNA TGTGCCAGCACCTACGTTGGGGGTAGCAAAGAGACCCAGTACTTC. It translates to CASTYVGGSKETQYF.

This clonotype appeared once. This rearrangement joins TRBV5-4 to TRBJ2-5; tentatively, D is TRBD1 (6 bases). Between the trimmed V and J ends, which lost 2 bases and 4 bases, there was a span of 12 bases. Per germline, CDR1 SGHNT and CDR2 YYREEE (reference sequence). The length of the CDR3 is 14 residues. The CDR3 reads CASSFKARGETQYF. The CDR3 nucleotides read TGTGCCAGCAGCTTCAAAGCCAGGGGAGAGACCCAGTACTTC.

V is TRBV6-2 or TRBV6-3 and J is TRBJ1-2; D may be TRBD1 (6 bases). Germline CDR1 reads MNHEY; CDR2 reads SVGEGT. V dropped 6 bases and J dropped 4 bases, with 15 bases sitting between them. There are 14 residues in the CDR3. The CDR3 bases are TGTGCCAGCAGGACCACAGGGCGCCTCTATGGCTACACCTTC. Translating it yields CASRTTGRLYGYTF.

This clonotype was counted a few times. The CDR3 nucleotides read TGCAGTGCTAGTTTCGGGGGCCGGGGCACCGGGGAGCTGTTTTTT. The encoded protein is CSASFGGRGTGELFF. The chain couples TRBV20-1 to TRBJ2-2, with D tentatively TRBD1 or TRBD2 (6 bases each). V lost 3 bases to trimming and J lost 4 bases, with 15 bases between them. The CDR3 has 15 residues. In germline, CDR1 is DFQATT, CDR2 SNEGSKA (reference sequence).

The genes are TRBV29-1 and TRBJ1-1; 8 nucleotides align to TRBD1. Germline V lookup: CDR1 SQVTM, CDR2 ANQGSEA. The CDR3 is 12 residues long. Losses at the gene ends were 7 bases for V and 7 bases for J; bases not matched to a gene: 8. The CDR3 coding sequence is TGCAGCGGTAAACAGGGGGGACTTGAAGCTTTCTTT. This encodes CSGKQGGLEAFF.

The CDR3 nucleotides read TGCAGCGTTGTCGGGAGCTCAATGACCGGGGAGCTGTTTTTT. Translating gives CSVVGSSMTGELFF. The chain couples TRBV29-1 to TRBJ2-2; D might be TRBD2 (6 bases). The CDR3 consists of 14 residues. Trimming stripped 4 bases from V and 5 bases from J, with 14 bases between. CDR1 SQVTM and CDR2 ANQGSEA come from the germline V gene.

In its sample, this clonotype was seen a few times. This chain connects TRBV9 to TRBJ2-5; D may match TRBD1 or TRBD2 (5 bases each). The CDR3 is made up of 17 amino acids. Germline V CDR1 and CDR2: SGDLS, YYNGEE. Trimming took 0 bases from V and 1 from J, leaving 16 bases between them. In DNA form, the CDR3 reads TGTGCCAGCAGCGTAGAAGGGGACCCAGGGTCCCAAGAGACCCAGTACTTC. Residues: CASSVEGDPGSQETQYF.

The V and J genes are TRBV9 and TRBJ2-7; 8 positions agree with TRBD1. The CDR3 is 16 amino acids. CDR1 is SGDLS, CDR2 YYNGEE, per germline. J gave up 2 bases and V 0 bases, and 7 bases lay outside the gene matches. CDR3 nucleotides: TGTGCCAGCAGCGTAGGGTGGCGGACAGGGACCTACGAGCAGTACTTC. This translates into CASSVGWRTGTYEQYF.

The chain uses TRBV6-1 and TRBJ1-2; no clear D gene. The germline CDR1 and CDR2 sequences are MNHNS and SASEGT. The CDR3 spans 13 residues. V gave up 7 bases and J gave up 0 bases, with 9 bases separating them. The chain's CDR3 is CASMAETNYGYTF. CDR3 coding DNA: TGTGCCAGCATGGCAGAAACTAACTATGGCTACACCTTC.

The CDR3 sequence is CASSKQGGTSEQYF. As DNA, the CDR3 is TGTGCCAGCAGCAAACAGGGGGGGACCTCCGAGCAGTACTTC. The rearrangement uses TRBV7-9 and TRBJ2-7, with a possible D match to TRBD1 (8 bases). The CDR3 contains 14 residues. V was cut by 5 bases and J by 6 bases, with 17 bases left in between. The germline V gene encodes CDR1 SEHNR and CDR2 FQNEAQ (reference sequence).

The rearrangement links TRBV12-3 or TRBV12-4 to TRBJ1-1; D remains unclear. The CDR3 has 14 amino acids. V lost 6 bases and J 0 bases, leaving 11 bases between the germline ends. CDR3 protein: CASRSTLLNTEAFF. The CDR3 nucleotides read TGTGCCAGCAGATCGACACTTCTGAACACTGAAGCTTTCTTT.

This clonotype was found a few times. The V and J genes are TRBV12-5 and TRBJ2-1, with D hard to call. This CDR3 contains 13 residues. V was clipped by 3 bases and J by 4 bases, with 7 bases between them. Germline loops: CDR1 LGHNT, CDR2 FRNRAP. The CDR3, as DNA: TGTGCTAGTGGTTTTAGTCAATACAATGAGCAGTTCTTC. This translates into CASGFSQYNEQFF.